The 29 T cell receptor beta chains in this list originate from one sample, sequenced in a study of T cells after yellow fever vaccination (dated by TCRdb to between 2018 and 2021). Preparation of the library involved 5' RACE. The sequencer was an Illumina HiSeq 2500. TCRdb trimmed the raw reads at Q25, called clones with MiXCR and kept productive beta chains. A single entry per CDR3 protein holds the most common genes and DNA from its merged rows. The sample records about 160,000 distinct CDR3 sequences, approximately 6.7% of which are singletons. The ten largest clonotypes hold roughly 2.5% of the sample. Reading the label with the study, this specimen's treatment or condition is: live attenuated yellow fever vaccine strain. The input for sequencing was CD4+ T cells sorted from PBMCs, taken 4 to 5 days after the first yellow fever vaccination. Receptors were obtained from a young man who received the YFV17D yellow fever vaccine.

The rearrangement joins TRBV5-4 to TRBJ1-2; D unresolved. Trimming took off 7 bases at V and 8 bases at J, with 24 bases between the two ends. The germline V gene encodes CDR1 SGHNT and CDR2 YYREEE (reference sequence). The CDR3 covers 15 residues. The CDR3 coding sequence is TGTGCCAGCCATAACCAAAACGTCGGTTTGGGCGGCTACACCTTC. Translation gives CASHNQNVGLGGYTF.

This clonotype occurred a few times. The chain couples TRBV20-1 to TRBJ2-3; 8 bases line up with TRBD2. V trimming: 5 bases; J trimming: 3 bases; junction bases outside the gene matches: 10. The CDR3 is made up of 15 amino acids. CDR1 DFQATT and CDR2 SNEGSKA come from the germline V gene (reference sequence). CDR3 loop: CSAPERLAGTDTQYF. DNA of the CDR3: TGCAGTGCTCCAGAGAGGTTAGCGGGGACAGATACGCAGTATTTT.

This clonotype has at least ten counts. This chain connects TRBV7-2 to TRBJ2-7; TRBD1 agrees at 7 bases. The germline gives CDR1 SGHTA, CDR2 FQGNSA. The trim removed 7 bases at V and 6 bases at J, leaving 9 bases unmatched. The CDR3 is 13 amino acids. The CDR3 is CASMPQGVIEQYF. The CDR3 bases are TGTGCCAGCATGCCCCAGGGGGTCATCGAGCAGTACTTC.

This clonotype was seen many times. The V call is TRBV3-1, the J call TRBJ2-2, with 9 bases identical to TRBD2. The CDR3 totals 15 residues. CDR1 and CDR2 from the germline V gene are LGHDT and YNNKEL (reference sequence). V dropped 11 bases and J dropped 6; count of bases not matched to a gene: 13. The CDR3 bases are TGTGCCGTAGCGCGGGGACTAGCAGGGCCCGGGGAGCTGTTTTTT. Encoded protein: CAVARGLAGPGELFF.

The chain employs TRBV4-3 and TRBJ2-7, with 9 positions matching TRBD1. V shed 1 base, J shed 3 bases, and the junction held 4 bases outside the gene matches. The CDR3 totals 15 residues. The germline V gene has CDR1 LGHNA and CDR2 YSLEER. The CDR3 DNA follows: TGCGCCAGCAGCCAAGGGTGGGACAGGGACTACGAGCAGTACTTC. The encoded protein is CASSQGWDRDYEQYF.

At least ten counts were recorded for this clonotype. The V call is TRBV7-9, the J call TRBJ1-1; D gene uncertain. Trimming shortened V by 3 bases and J by 3 bases, and 11 bases separated the two germline ends. CDR3 length equals 14 residues. Germline CDR1 reads SEHNR; CDR2 reads FQNEAQ (reference sequence). The CDR3 region is CASSFEAGYTEAFF. CDR3 DNA: TGTGCCAGCAGCTTCGAGGCAGGCTACACTGAAGCTTTCTTT.

This clonotype was detected many times. The J gene is TRBJ2-7, the V gene TRBV6-2 or TRBV6-3; TRBD1 matches 7 bases. Germline assignment: CDR1 MNHEY and CDR2 SVGEGT. CDR3 length equals 11 residues. The DNA of the CDR3 is TGTGCCAGCAGTTACTACGGGACAGTCATCGTC. Its translation: CASSYYGTVIV.

This clonotype has at least ten counts. V gene TRBV5-1 combines with J gene TRBJ2-4, with TRBD1 matching over 11 bases. CDR1 is SGHRS, CDR2 YFSETQ, per germline. J gave up 9 bases and V 4 bases, and 6 bases lay outside the gene matches. The CDR3 extends over 14 amino acids. The CDR3 protein is CASSPSGQGGIQYF. The CDR3 coding sequence is TGCGCCAGCAGCCCCTCGGGACAGGGGGGCATTCAGTACTTC.

There are many counts of this clonotype. The chain couples TRBV12-3 or TRBV12-4 to TRBJ1-1; a weak D match, TRBD1 (5 bases). The CDR3 spans 14 residues. V was pared by 6 bases and J by 6 bases, with 17 bases between. The CDR3 coding sequence is TGTGCCAGCAGGGGAGGGGCGCAGGGCCCTGAAGCTTTCTTT. This sequence encodes CASRGGAQGPEAFF.

In this sample, this clonotype turned up many times. The CDR3 DNA is TGCAGTGCTAGGACAGGGGGCCTCACTGAAGCTTTCTTT. Translated: CSARTGGLTEAFF. The gene calls are TRBV20-1 and TRBJ1-1; 10 bases line up with TRBD1. J gave up 4 bases and V 3 bases, and 2 bases lay outside the gene matches. The CDR3 has 13 amino acids. The V gene's germline CDR1 is DFQATT and CDR2 SNEGSKA (reference sequence).

At least ten counts were recorded for this clonotype. The chain links TRBV4-3 to TRBJ2-7, with 8 bases fitting TRBD2. Losses at the gene ends were 0 bases for V and 2 bases for J; bases not matched to a gene: 3. Germline CDR1 is LGHNA and CDR2 is YSLEER. CDR3 length equals 15 residues. The CDR3 nucleotides are TGCGCCAGCAGCCAAGATTGGCGGGGGGCCTACGAGCAGTACTTC. Translating it yields CASSQDWRGAYEQYF.

This chain connects TRBV7-3 to TRBJ2-6; weak D call: TRBD1 (5 bases). V was clipped by 5 bases and J by 0 bases, with 11 bases between them. Germline CDR1 is SGHTA and CDR2 is FQGTGA. The CDR3 covers 16 residues. In nucleotides, the CDR3 is TGTGCCAGCAGCACCCTACAGGACTCTGGGGCCAACGTCCTGACTTTC. It specifies CASSTLQDSGANVLTF.

This clonotype was observed a handful of times. CDR3 amino acids: CSANLLGGLGVNTEAFF. The CDR3, as DNA: TGCAGTGCTAATCTGTTGGGGGGCCTCGGCGTGAACACTGAAGCTTTCTTT. The J gene is TRBJ1-1, the V gene TRBV20-1; D perhaps matches TRBD1 (6 bases). The CDR3 consists of 17 residues. Germline CDR1 reads DFQATT; CDR2 reads SNEGSKA (reference sequence). V dropped 4 bases and J dropped 0 bases, with 21 bases sitting between them.

This chain connects TRBV6-5 to TRBJ1-5; 7 bases map to TRBD1. CDR3 length: 17 amino acids. Unmatched junction bases numbered 9, after V lost 4 bases and J lost 0 bases. Germline CDR1 MNHEY, CDR2 SVGAGI. CDR3 DNA sequence: TGTGCCAGCAGTTCCGGACAGGCGCCTTATAGCAATCAGCCCCAGCATTTT. It codes for CASSSGQAPYSNQPQHF.

This clonotype was counted ten times or more. V usage is TRBV6-5 and J usage is TRBJ1-2; no clear D gene. Germline values: CDR1 MNHEY, CDR2 SVGAGI. Trimming left V 4 bases short and J 2 bases short, with 8 bases between. The CDR3 covers 13 residues. CDR3: CASSSRNNYGYTF. Here the CDR3 DNA reads TGTGCCAGCAGTTCAAGGAACAACTATGGCTACACCTTC.

This clonotype was detected many times. The chain is built from TRBV7-2 and TRBJ2-3; TRBD1 or TRBD2 may be the D gene (5 bases each). The V end was cut by 1 base, the J end by 6 bases, with 11 bases between. Germline V gene sequence: CDR1 SGHTA, CDR2 FQGNSA. The CDR3 totals 14 residues. CDR3 sequence: CASSLGPGRDTQYF. The CDR3 DNA follows: TGTGCCAGCAGCTTAGGTCCGGGACGGGATACGCAGTATTTT. Full variable domain (outside the CDR3, taken from reference TRBV7-2 and TRBJ2-3): GAGVSQSPSNKVTEKGKDVELRCDPISGHTALYWYRQSLGQGLEFLIYFQGNSAPDKSGLPSDRFSAERTGGSVSTLTIQRTQQEDSAVYLCASSLGPGRDTQYFGPGTRLTVL.

This clonotype has ten or more counts. The CDR3: CAGRSRGVRSEQYV. In DNA, the CDR3 is TGTGCCGGTAGGTCAAGGGGCGTACGGTCCGAGCAGTACGTC. The chain couples TRBV12-3 or TRBV12-4 to TRBJ2-7; D might be TRBD1 (5 bases). V was trimmed by 11 bases and J by 6 bases, leaving 23 bases between them. This CDR3 comprises 14 residues.

This clonotype was counted at least ten times. This rearrangement joins TRBV12-3 or TRBV12-4 to TRBJ2-7, with a possible D match to TRBD1 (6 bases). Between the trimmed V and J ends, which lost 5 bases and 2 bases, there was a span of 13 bases. CDR3 size: 14 residues. Written as DNA, the CDR3 is TGTGCCAGCAGTCCTCAGAGGGGGACCTACGAGCAGTACTTC. This codes for CASSPQRGTYEQYF.

This clonotype was counted ten times or more. The chain uses TRBV20-1 and TRBJ2-3; 13 nucleotides agree with TRBD2. This CDR3 is built from 17 residues. CDR1 is DFQATT, CDR2 SNEGSKA, per germline (reference sequence). The trim removed 6 bases at V and 0 bases at J, leaving 9 bases unmatched. CDR3 region: CSAPGLAGAFSTDTQYF. CDR3 in DNA: TGCAGTGCACCTGGACTAGCGGGGGCCTTCAGCACAGATACGCAGTATTTT.

The chain recombines TRBV4-3 with TRBJ1-3; 8 bases agree with TRBD1. Trimming removed 4 bases from V and 4 bases from J; junction bases left unmatched: 6. CDR3 length: 15 residues. Germline V CDR1 and CDR2: LGHNA, YSLEER. The CDR3 region is CASSPRTGTGNTIYF. The CDR3 coding sequence is TGCGCCAGCAGCCCCCGGACAGGGACGGGAAACACCATATATTTT.

This clonotype was found many times. This chain joins TRBV5-6 and TRBJ1-2; D ambiguous. Germline V gene lookup returns CDR1 SGHDT and CDR2 YYEEEE. The CDR3 is 14 amino acids. Trimming removed 4 bases at V and 0 bases at J, with 10 bases between. Here the CDR3 DNA reads TGTGCCAGCAGCCCTATGCAGTCTAACTATGGCTACACCTTC. Translated: CASSPMQSNYGYTF. Complete variable domain (other parts from reference TRBV5-6 and TRBJ1-2): DAGVTQSPTHLIKTRGQQVTLRCSPKSGHDTVSWYQQALGQGPQFIFQYYEEEERQRGNFPDRFSGHQFPNYSSELNVNALLLGDSALYLCASSPMQSNYGYTFGSGTRLTVV.

This clonotype was observed many times. The J gene is TRBJ2-3, the V gene TRBV4-3; TRBD1 agrees at 7 bases. The CDR3 has 16 residues. From germline, CDR1 is LGHNA and CDR2 YSLEER. With V trimmed by 4 bases and J by 4 bases, 11 bases remained unmatched. The CDR3 nucleotides are TGCGCCAGCAGCCCGGGGACAGTTGGGAACTCAGATACGCAGTATTTT. This translates into CASSPGTVGNSDTQYF.

This clonotype showed up many times. This rearrangement joins TRBV12-3 or TRBV12-4 to TRBJ2-3; D might be TRBD1 (5 bases). The CDR3 consists of 13 residues. V lost 7 bases to trimming and J lost 3 bases, with 11 bases between them. CDR3 residues: CASTRQRTDTQYF. CDR3 sequence (DNA): TGTGCCAGCACAAGACAGAGGACAGATACGCAGTATTTT.

This rearrangement joins TRBV5-6 to TRBJ1-2; D ambiguous. This CDR3 spans 13 amino acids. Germline values: CDR1 SGHDT, CDR2 YYEEEE. Between the trimmed V and J ends, which lost 7 bases and 6 bases, there was a span of 16 bases. The CDR3 is CASGPRLHDGYTF. As DNA, the CDR3 is TGTGCCAGCGGCCCCCGGCTGCACGATGGCTACACCTTC.

The table lists this clonotype with a few counts. The chain combines TRBV4-1 with TRBJ1-5; D is possibly TRBD1 (5 bases). The CDR3 totals 17 residues. In germline, CDR1 is MGHRA, CDR2 YSYEKL. Trimming took 4 bases from V and 7 from J, leaving 23 bases between them. The CDR3 here is CASSLFQSGAGRQPQHF. The CDR3 region has the DNA TGCGCCAGCAGCCTTTTCCAAAGTGGGGCGGGTCGGCAGCCCCAGCATTTT.

This clonotype was seen repeatedly, ten times or more. V and J are TRBV5-6 and TRBJ2-1; D remains unclear. The germline gives CDR1 SGHDT, CDR2 YYEEEE. V was shortened by 4 bases and J by 10 bases, with 12 bases between the two germline ends. This CDR3 spans 12 amino acids. The chain's CDR3 is CASSKWVGEQFF. CDR3 nucleotides: TGTGCCAGCAGCAAATGGGTGGGGGAGCAGTTCTTC. Looking up the rest from reference TRBV5-6 and TRBJ2-1 gives the full variable domain: DAGVTQSPTHLIKTRGQQVTLRCSPKSGHDTVSWYQQALGQGPQFIFQYYEEEERQRGNFPDRFSGHQFPNYSSELNVNALLLGDSALYLCASSKWVGEQFFGPGTRLTVL.

This clonotype appeared a few times. V usage is TRBV10-1 and J usage is TRBJ2-7; 9 nucleotides agree with TRBD1. Germline CDR1 is WNHNN and CDR2 is SYGVQD (reference sequence). The CDR3 loop spans 15 amino acids. The J segment lost 4 bases and the V segment lost 2 bases, leaving 6 bases of the junction unmatched. The DNA for the CDR3 is TGCGCCAGCAGTGAGGAGGGACAGGGTCATTACGAGCAGTACTTC. Protein sequence: CASSEEGQGHYEQYF.

A few counts support this clonotype. This chain links TRBV7-2 with TRBJ2-3; D not resolved. Germline CDR1 is SGHTA and CDR2 is FQGNSA. V gave up 2 bases and J gave up 2 bases, with 8 bases separating them. The CDR3 runs 14 residues. CDR3 nucleotides: TGTGCCAGCAGCTTACCCCCCTTCACAGATACGCAGTATTTT. It is translated as CASSLPPFTDTQYF.

V is TRBV12-3 or TRBV12-4 and J is TRBJ2-4; 11 bases map to TRBD1. With 6 bases clipped from V and 8 bases from J, the junction kept 15 bases outside the gene matches. The CDR3 length is 17 residues. The CDR3 here is CASSPRTGGSGLDIQYF. CDR3 DNA: TGTGCCAGCAGCCCGAGGACAGGGGGCTCTGGTTTGGACATTCAGTACTTC.